The clone carrying this TCR beta chain was observed once. The sample belongs to a study of blood T cell repertoires in COVID-19. Whole-study context: Acute-phase and convalescent COVID-19 samples originated in the United States, Italy and Spain.

V lost 5 bases and J 0 bases, leaving 8 bases between the germline ends. The germline V gene encodes CDR1 GTSNPN and CDR2 SVGIG (reference sequence). This CDR3 is built from 13 residues. Participant reports of clinical history set cohort assignment. Some clones are missing from TCRdb's copy, which holds only in-frame ones; the method was immunoSEQ multiplex PCR. The sample includes 500,000 or so clones, around 90% of them seen just once. This chain connects TRBV30 to TRBJ1-3; D is unresolved. Sequencing input: PBMCs or T cells enriched from blood (not recorded which). The receptor was derived from a woman under 30 who had recovered from COVID-19. The CDR3 DNA sequence: TGTGCCTGGGATATTAGCTCTGGAAACACCATATATTTT. It yields the protein CAWDISSGNTIYF.